This T cell receptor (beta chain) was found in a study of T-cell memory formation after mild COVID-19. TCRdb processed the 5' RACE reads anew with MiXCR; each CDR3 protein has one entry. The sample carries about 470,000 distinct CDR3 sequences, over 15% recorded once. The V gene lost 7 bases and the J gene lost 1 base, with 10 bases spanning the gap. This CDR3 contains 13 residues. Findings of the study overall: The appearance of some responding clones in pre-infection memory suggested that cross-reactive memory joined.

The sample holds a few counts of this clonotype. The antigen is not known. The TCR was taken from an adult woman who had mild COVID-19 (a few samples of this study predate the infection). Cell type and time point are not known. The sequencing sample was made of PBMCs or a T cell subset sorted from them (not recorded which). The rearrangement uses TRBV12-3 or TRBV12-4 and TRBJ2-5, with D possibly TRBD1 on 6 matching bases. CDR3 region: CASNTRGQETQYF. CDR3 nucleotides: TGTGCCAGCAATACCAGGGGCCAAGAGACCCAGTACTTC.